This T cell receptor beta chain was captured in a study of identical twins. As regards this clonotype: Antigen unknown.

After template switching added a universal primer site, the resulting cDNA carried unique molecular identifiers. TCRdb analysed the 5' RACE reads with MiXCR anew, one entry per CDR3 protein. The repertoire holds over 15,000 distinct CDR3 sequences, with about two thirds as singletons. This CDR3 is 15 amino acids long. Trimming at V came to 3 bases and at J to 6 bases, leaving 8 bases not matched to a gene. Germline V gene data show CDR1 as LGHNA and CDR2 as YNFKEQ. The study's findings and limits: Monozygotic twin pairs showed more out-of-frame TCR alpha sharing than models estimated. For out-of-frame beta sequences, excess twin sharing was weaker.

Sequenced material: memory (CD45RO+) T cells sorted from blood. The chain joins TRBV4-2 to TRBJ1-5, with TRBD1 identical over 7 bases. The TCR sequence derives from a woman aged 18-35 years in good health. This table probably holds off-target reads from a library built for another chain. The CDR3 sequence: CASSQTGQPSQPQHF. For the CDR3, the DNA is TGTGCCAGCAGCCAGACGGGACAGCCCTCTCAGCCCCAGCATTTT.